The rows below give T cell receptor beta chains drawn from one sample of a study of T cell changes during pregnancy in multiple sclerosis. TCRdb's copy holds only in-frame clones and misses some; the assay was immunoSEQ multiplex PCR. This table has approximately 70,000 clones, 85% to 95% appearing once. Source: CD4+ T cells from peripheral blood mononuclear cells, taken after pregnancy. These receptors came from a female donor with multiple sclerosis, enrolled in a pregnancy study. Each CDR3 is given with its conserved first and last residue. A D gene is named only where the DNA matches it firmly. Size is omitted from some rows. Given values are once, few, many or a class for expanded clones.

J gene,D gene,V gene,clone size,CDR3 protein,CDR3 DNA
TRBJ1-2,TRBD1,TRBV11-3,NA,CASFYRGSIRVYGYTF,TGTGCCAGCTTCTACAGGGGGAGCATAAGGGTCTATGGCTACACCTTC
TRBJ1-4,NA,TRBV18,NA,CASSPFSFYEKLFF,TGTGCCAGCTCACCGTTCAGTTTTTATGAAAAACTGTTTTTT
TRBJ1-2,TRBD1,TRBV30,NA,CAWDRRGTGTSGYGYTF,TGTGCCTGGGATCGAAGGGGGACAGGTACCTCCGGTTATGGCTACACCTTC
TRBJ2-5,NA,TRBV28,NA,CASSQQETQYF,TGTGCCAGCAGCCAACAAGAGACCCAGTACTTC
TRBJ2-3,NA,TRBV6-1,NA,CASSESDGTSTDTQYF,TGTGCCAGCAGTGAATCTGACGGGACTAGCACAGATACGCAGTATTTT
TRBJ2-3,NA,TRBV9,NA,CASSVDSLPDTQYF,TGTGCCAGCAGCGTAGACAGCCTCCCCGATACGCAGTATTTT
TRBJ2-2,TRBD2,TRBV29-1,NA,CSVSSGTNTGELFF,TGCAGCGTTTCTAGCGGGACGAACACCGGGGAGCTGTTTTTT
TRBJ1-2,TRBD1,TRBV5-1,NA,CASSSGTATYGYTF,TGCGCCAGCAGCTCGGGGACAGCTACTTATGGCTACACCTTC
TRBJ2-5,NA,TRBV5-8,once,CASSFTQTSTETQYF,TGTGCCAGCAGCTTCACCCAGACTAGTACGGAGACCCAGTACTTC
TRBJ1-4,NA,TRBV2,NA,CASSEALGGPGEKLFF,TGTGCCAGCAGTGAAGCGCTAGGGGGACCGGGTGAAAAACTGTTTTTT
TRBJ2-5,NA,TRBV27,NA,CASALGETQYF,TGTGCCAGCGCCCTCGGGGAGACCCAGTACTTC
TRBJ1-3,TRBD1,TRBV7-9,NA,CASSLKTGAFGNTIYF,TGTGCCAGCAGCTTGAAGACAGGGGCCTTTGGAAACACCATATATTTT
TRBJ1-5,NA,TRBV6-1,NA,CASSVQQNNQPQHF,TGTGCCAGCAGTGTACAGCAGAACAATCAGCCCCAGCATTTT
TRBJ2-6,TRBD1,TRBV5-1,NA,CASSSSRGLAGANVLTF,TGCGCCAGCAGCTCCAGCAGGGGGCTAGCTGGGGCCAACGTCCTGACTTTC
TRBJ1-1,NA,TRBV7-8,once,CASSALWNTEAFF,TGTGCCAGCAGCGCGCTCTGGAACACTGAAGCTTTCTTT
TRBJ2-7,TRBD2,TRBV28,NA,CASSPAGGTRLKQYF,TGTGCCAGCAGTCCAGCGGGAGGTACCCGGTTGAAGCAGTACTTC
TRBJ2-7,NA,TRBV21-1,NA,CASSISGRASEQYF,TGTGCCAGCAGCATTAGCGGTAGGGCCAGCGAGCAGTACTTC
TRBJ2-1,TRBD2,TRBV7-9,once,CASSSSWREGGEQFF,TGTGCCAGCAGCTCATCCTGGCGGGAGGGCGGTGAGCAGTTCTTC
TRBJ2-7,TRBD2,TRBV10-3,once,CAIRERLADRYEQYF,TGTGCCATCCGAGAGAGACTAGCGGATCGCTACGAGCAGTACTTC
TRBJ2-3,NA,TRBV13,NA,CASSFGRVLDTQYF,TGTGCCAGCAGCTTCGGTCGGGTACTCGATACGCAGTATTTT
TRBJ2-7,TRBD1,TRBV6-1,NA,CASASLAFTGAGQYF,TGTGCCAGCGCCTCATTAGCCTTTACAGGGGCTGGGCAGTACTTC
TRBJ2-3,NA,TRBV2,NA,CASRRDSTDTQYF,TGTGCCAGCAGACGGGACTCCACAGATACGCAGTATTTT
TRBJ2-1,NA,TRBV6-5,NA,CASSPNARGAEQFF,TGTGCCAGCAGCCCCAACGCCCGGGGGGCTGAGCAGTTCTTC
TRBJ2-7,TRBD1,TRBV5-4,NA,CASSWTGTGNGEQYF,TGTGCCAGCAGCTGGACCGGGACAGGTAACGGCGAGCAGTACTTC
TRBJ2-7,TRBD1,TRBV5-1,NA,CASRSQGARSSYEQYF,TGCGCCAGCCGCTCCCAGGGGGCACGGAGCTCCTACGAGCAGTACTTC
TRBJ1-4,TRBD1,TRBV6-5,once,CASRGSTGGEKLFF,TGTGCCAGCAGGGGGTCGACAGGGGGAGAAAAACTGTTTTTT
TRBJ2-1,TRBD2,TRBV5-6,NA,CASSQAGGPSNEQFF,TGTGCCAGCAGCCAAGCGGGAGGGCCGTCCAATGAGCAGTTCTTC
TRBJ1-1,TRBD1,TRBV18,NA,CASSRDRYPNTEAFF,TGTGCCAGCTCCCGGGACAGGTATCCGAACACTGAAGCTTTCTTT
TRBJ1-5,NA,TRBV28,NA,CASSPSGSSNQPQHF,TGTGCCAGCAGCCCTTCAGGGTCTAGCAATCAGCCCCAGCATTTT
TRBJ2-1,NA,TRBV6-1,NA,CASSEGKVGRPFYNEQFF,TGTGCCAGCAGTGAAGGAAAGGTGGGGCGTCCCTTTTACAATGAGCAGTTCTTC
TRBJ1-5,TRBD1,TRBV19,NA,CASKYTGQGPGNQPQHF,TGTGCCAGTAAATATACGGGACAGGGGCCCGGCAATCAGCCCCAGCATTTT
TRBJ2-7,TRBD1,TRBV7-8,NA,CASSLGQALYEQYF,TGTGCCAGCAGCTTGGGACAGGCTTTATACGAGCAGTACTTC
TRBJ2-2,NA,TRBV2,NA,CASRENTWELFF,TGTGCCAGCAGGGAGAACACCTGGGAGCTGTTTTTT
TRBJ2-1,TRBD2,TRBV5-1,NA,CASSLAGTSGTQSSYNEQFF,TGCGCCAGCAGCTTGGCCGGGACTAGCGGGACCCAGAGCTCCTACAATGAGCAGTTCTTC
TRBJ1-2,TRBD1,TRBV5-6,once,CASSPRPGQGYGYTF,TGTGCCAGCAGCCCCCGCCCGGGACAGGGCTATGGCTACACCTTC
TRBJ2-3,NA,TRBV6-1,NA,CASLVGGTGTDTQYF,TGTGCCAGCCTGGTTGGGGGCACGGGCACAGATACGCAGTATTTT
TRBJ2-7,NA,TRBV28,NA,CASSLGGPPYEQYF,TGTGCCAGCAGTTTAGGGGGCCCCCCCTACGAGCAGTACTTC